Below, 10 T cell receptor beta chains from the same sample are listed, as sequenced in a study of blood T cell repertoires in COVID-19. This table comes from immunoSEQ multiplex PCR, and its TCRdb copy is limited to in-frame clones, with some not included. The sample includes under 85,000 clones, 84% of them seen just once. The source material was peripheral blood. The receptors shown here come from a man aged 50-59 years with acute or convalescent COVID-19.

This rearrangement joins TRBV3-1 (or the pseudogene TRBV3-2) to TRBJ2-7, with a tentative D call TRBD1 (6 bases). Trimming pared 4 bases from V and 6 bases from J, leaving 10 bases between. The V gene's germline CDR1 is LGHDT and CDR2 YNNKEL (reference sequence). This CDR3 is built from 12 residues. CDR3 sequence: CASSPQGIEQYF. For the CDR3, the DNA is TGTGCCAGCAGCCCACAGGGAATCGAGCAGTACTTC.

This clone has only one observation. V gene TRBV2 combines with J gene TRBJ1-4; 7 bases map to TRBD1. V lost 8 bases, J lost 7 bases, and 10 bases stayed unmatched. Germline CDR1 reads SNHLY; CDR2 reads FYNNEI. The CDR3 contains 14 residues. The CDR3 loop reads CASAVQGLSEKLFF. As DNA, the CDR3 is TGTGCCAGCGCGGTACAGGGGTTAAGTGAAAAACTGTTTTTT.

The chain combines TRBV6-6 with TRBJ2-1; a weak D match, TRBD2 (5 bases). The germline gives CDR1 MNHNY, CDR2 SVGAGI (reference sequence). This CDR3 region has 14 residues. Trimming removed 0 bases at V and 3 bases at J, with 6 bases between. The CDR3 reads CASSYSRVYNEQFF. The CDR3 coding sequence is TGTGCCAGCAGTTACTCGCGGGTCTACAATGAGCAGTTCTTC.

The gene calls are TRBV3-1 (or the pseudogene TRBV3-2) and TRBJ1-6; 7 nucleotides line up with TRBD1. The germline V gene encodes CDR1 LGHDT and CDR2 YNNKEL (reference sequence). The CDR3 is made up of 20 amino acids. V lost 0 bases, J lost 4 bases, and 15 bases stayed unmatched. The CDR3 nucleotides are TGTGCCAGCAGCCAAGAAAAAGACGGATTCGGGACAGTATATAATTCACCCCTCCACTTT. It yields the protein CASSQEKDGFGTVYNSPLHF.

This CDR3 reads CASSATGNAGYTF. The CDR3 nucleotides read TGTGCCAGTAGTGCTACAGGGAATGCTGGCTACACCTTC. The genes are TRBV19 and TRBJ1-2; tentatively, D is TRBD1 (6 bases). Germline V lookup: CDR1 LNHDA, CDR2 SQIVND (reference sequence). The CDR3 spans 13 residues. The V gene lost 5 bases and the J gene lost 7 bases, with 14 bases spanning the gap.

The chain carries TRBV7-6 and TRBJ2-1, with TRBD2 identical over 10 bases. The CDR3 runs to 16 residues. The germline CDR1 and CDR2 sequences are SGHVS and FNYEAQ. Trimming at V came to 3 bases and at J to 7 bases, leaving 9 bases not matched to a gene. The CDR3: CASSLFPQAGGNEQFF. The DNA of the CDR3 is TGTGCCAGCAGCTTGTTCCCCCAAGCGGGAGGGAATGAGCAGTTCTTC.

The chain uses TRBV6-1 and TRBJ2-1; the match to TRBD2 covers 8 bases. The V segment lost 2 bases and the J segment 3 bases; nucleotides outside the gene matches: 21. CDR3 length: 21 amino acids. The germline CDR1 and CDR2 sequences are MNHNS and SASEGT. The CDR3 here is CASSERTGMVVVAGNYNEQFF. CDR3 DNA sequence: TGTGCCAGCAGTGAACGAACAGGGATGGTGGTGGTAGCGGGAAACTACAATGAGCAGTTCTTC.

The chain carries TRBV3-1 (or the pseudogene TRBV3-2) and TRBJ2-2; a weak D match, TRBD1 (6 bases). In germline, CDR1 is LGHDT, CDR2 YNNKEL (reference sequence). There are 16 residues in the CDR3. Trimming took off 2 bases at V and 5 bases at J, with 15 bases between the two ends. The CDR3 nucleotides are TGTGCCAGCAGCCAATGGGGGCACCGCGGGACCGGGGAGCTGTTTTTT. This codes for CASSQWGHRGTGELFF.

The chain combines TRBV5-1 with TRBJ1-1; D call uncertain. Trimming removed 2 bases from V and 1 base from J, with 6 bases in between. This CDR3 is 13 amino acids long. Germline values: CDR1 SGHRS, CDR2 YFSETQ. The CDR3 protein is CASSFAGNTEAFF. The DNA of the CDR3 is TGCGCCAGCAGCTTCGCAGGGAACACTGAAGCTTTCTTT.

The CDR3 loop is CASSLGRGAHYGYTF. CDR3 in DNA: TGTGCCAGCAGCCTTGGACGGGGGGCGCACTATGGCTACACCTTC. The chain carries TRBV5-5 and TRBJ1-2; maybe TRBD1 (6 bases). V was shortened by 4 bases and J by 3 bases, with 16 bases between the two germline ends. The CDR3 length is 15 residues. Germline V gene lookup returns CDR1 SGHKS and CDR2 YYEKEE (reference sequence).